This T cell receptor (beta chain) was recovered during a study of neurological immune-mediated disorders. Germline assignment: CDR1 KGHSH and CDR2 LQKENI. CDR3 length: 21 amino acids. Trimming pared 1 base from V and 0 bases from J, leaving 22 bases between. One entry per CDR3 protein results from TCRdb running MiXCR on the 5' RACE reads. The table has about 59,000 distinct CDR3 sequences, about 12% seen once. Input material: PBMCs. V usage is TRBV18 and J usage is TRBJ2-6; D possibly corresponds to TRBD1 (6 bases). This sequence originates from a woman aged 55-70 years with HTLV-1-associated myelopathy (HAM/TSP). The CDR3 nucleotides are TGTGCCAGCTCACCACAAGTACAGGGATCCTCGGCAAACTCTGGGGCCAACGTCCTGACTTTC. It specifies CASSPQVQGSSANSGANVLTF.